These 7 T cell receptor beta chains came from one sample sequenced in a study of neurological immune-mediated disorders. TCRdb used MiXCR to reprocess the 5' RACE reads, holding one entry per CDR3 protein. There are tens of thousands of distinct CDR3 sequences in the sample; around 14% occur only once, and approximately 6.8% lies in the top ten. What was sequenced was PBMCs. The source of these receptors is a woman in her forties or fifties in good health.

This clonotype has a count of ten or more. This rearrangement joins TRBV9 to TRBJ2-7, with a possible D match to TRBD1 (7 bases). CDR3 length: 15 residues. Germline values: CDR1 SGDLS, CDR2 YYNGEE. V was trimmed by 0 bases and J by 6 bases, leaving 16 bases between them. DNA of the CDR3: TGTGCCAGCAGCGTAGACATTAACAGGGGAGGCGAGCAGTACTTC. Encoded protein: CASSVDINRGGEQYF.

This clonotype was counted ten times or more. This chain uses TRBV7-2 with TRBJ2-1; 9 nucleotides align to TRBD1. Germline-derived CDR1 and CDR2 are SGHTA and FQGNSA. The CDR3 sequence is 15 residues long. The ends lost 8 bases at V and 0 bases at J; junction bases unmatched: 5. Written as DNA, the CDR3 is TGTGCCAGCCAGTACAGGGGGCTCTCCTACAATGAGCAGTTCTTC. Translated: CASQYRGLSYNEQFF.

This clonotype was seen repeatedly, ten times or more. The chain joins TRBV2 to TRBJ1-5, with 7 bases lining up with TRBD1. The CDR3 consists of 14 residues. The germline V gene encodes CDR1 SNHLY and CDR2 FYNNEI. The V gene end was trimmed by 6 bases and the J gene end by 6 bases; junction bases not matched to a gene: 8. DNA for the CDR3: TGTGCCAGCAGCCAACAAGCAGGGGGTCAGCCCCAGCATTTT. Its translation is CASSQQAGGQPQHF.

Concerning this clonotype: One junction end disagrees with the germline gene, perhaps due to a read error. CDR3 in DNA: TGTGCCAGCAGTTTATGGGGAGGGGGGGACAATGAGCAGTTCTTT. Its protein product is CASSLWGGGDNEQFF. The rearrangement links TRBV28 to TRBJ2-1; tentatively, D is TRBD2 (7 bases). Germline-derived CDR1 and CDR2 are MDHEN and SYDVKM. CDR3 size: 15 residues.

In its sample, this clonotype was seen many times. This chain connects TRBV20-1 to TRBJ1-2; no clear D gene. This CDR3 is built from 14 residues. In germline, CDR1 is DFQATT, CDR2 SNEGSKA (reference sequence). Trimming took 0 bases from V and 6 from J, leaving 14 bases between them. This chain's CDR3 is CSARDLKRRDGYTF. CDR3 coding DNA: TGCAGTGCTAGAGATTTAAAGAGACGGGATGGCTACACCTTC.

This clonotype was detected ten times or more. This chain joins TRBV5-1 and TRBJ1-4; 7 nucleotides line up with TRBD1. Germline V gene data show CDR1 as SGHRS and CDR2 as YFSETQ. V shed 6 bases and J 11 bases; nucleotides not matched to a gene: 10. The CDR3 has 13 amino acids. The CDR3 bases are TGCGCCAGCAAGAGGGACAGCAACGGGAAACTGTTTTTT. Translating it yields CASKRDSNGKLFF.

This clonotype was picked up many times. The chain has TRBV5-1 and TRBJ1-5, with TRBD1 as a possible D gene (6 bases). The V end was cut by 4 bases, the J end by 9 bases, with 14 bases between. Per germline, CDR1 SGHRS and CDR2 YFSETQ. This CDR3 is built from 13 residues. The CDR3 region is CASSAGDRGPQHF. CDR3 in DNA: TGCGCCAGCAGCGCAGGGGATCGTGGGCCCCAGCATTTT.